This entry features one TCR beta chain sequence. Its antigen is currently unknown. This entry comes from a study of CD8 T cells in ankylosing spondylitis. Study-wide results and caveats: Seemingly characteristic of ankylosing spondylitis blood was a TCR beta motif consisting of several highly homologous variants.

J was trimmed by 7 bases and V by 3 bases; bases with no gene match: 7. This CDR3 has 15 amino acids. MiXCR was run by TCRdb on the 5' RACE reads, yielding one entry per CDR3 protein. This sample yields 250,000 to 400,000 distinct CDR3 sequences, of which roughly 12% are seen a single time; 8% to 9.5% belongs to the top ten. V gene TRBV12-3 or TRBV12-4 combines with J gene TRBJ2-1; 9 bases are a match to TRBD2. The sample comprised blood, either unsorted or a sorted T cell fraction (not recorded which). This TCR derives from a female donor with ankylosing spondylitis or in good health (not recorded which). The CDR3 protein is CASSFGGTSRNEQFF. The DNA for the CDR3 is TGTGCCAGCAGTTTCGGCGGGACTAGCCGGAATGAGCAGTTCTTC.